The 28 T cell receptor beta chains below were found in one sample sequenced in a study of control samples from healthy donors and cancer patients. The repertoire was sequenced with immunoSEQ multiplex PCR; TCRdb's copy has only in-frame clones and lacks some. This sample has more than 95,000 clones; approximately 93% occur once, and the top ten carry 8%. Sequenced: blood. These TCRs come from a man aged 18 to 29 in good health.

This sequence joins TRBV9 and TRBJ1-2; possibly TRBD1 for D (5 bases). V lost 5 bases and J 5 bases, leaving 16 bases between the germline ends. The CDR3 extends over 14 amino acids. Germline CDR1 and CDR2: SGDLS and YYNGEE. CDR3 nucleotides: TGTGCCAGCAGTGGTGCGACAGAGGAGTATGGCTACACCTTC. The encoded protein is CASSGATEEYGYTF.

The CDR3 here is CASSLGLSGANVLTF. Here the CDR3 DNA reads TGTGCCAGCAGCTTAGGCCTATCTGGGGCCAACGTCCTGACTTTC. This chain links TRBV13 with TRBJ2-6; D gene ambiguous. This CDR3 contains 15 residues. The V end was cut by 0 bases, the J end by 1 base, with 4 bases between. CDR1 and CDR2 (germline): PRHDT, FYEKMQ (reference sequence).

V is TRBV9 and J is TRBJ2-3; D is unclear. The CDR3 totals 15 residues. The V end lost 0 bases, the J end lost 4 bases, and 12 bases lay between the germline ends. Germline V lookup: CDR1 SGDLS, CDR2 YYNGEE. The CDR3 is CASSVALRQSDTQYF. Written as DNA, the CDR3 is TGTGCCAGCAGCGTAGCGTTACGACAATCAGATACGCAGTATTTT.

J is TRBJ2-2 and V is TRBV24-1; no clear D gene. Germline V gene data show CDR1 as KGHDR and CDR2 as SFDVKD. CDR3 length equals 12 residues. Trimming removed 4 bases at V and 6 bases at J, with 5 bases between. In nucleotides, the CDR3 is TGTGCCACCAGTGAGGGTGCCGGGGAGCTGTTTTTT. The encoded protein is CATSEGAGELFF.

This clone has just one count. The V and J genes are TRBV6-5 and TRBJ1-5; D is uncertain. The germline V and J ends were trimmed by 4 bases and 5 bases, with 9 bases remaining between them. There are 13 residues in the CDR3. From germline, CDR1 is MNHEY and CDR2 SVGAGI. CDR3 amino acids: CASSLSYDQPQHF. CDR3 DNA: TGTGCCAGCAGTTTATCCTACGATCAGCCCCAGCATTTT.

This chain joins TRBV4-3 and TRBJ1-2; D remains unclear. This CDR3 is 15 amino acids long. The ends were cut back, 0 bases at V and 1 base at J, with 9 bases in the middle. Per germline, CDR1 LGHNA and CDR2 YSLEER. CDR3: CASSQDLVSNYGYTF. The CDR3 bases are TGCGCCAGCAGCCAAGATCTTGTGAGTAACTATGGCTACACCTTC.

The rearrangement links TRBV7-9 to TRBJ1-4, with TRBD1 matching 7 bases. This CDR3 has 15 amino acids. Germline CDR1 SEHNR, CDR2 FQNEAQ (reference sequence). The ends lost 2 bases at V and 8 bases at J; junction bases unmatched: 8. The CDR3 spells CASSLNEGAGEKLFF. The CDR3 coding sequence is TGTGCCAGCAGCTTAAACGAGGGGGCTGGGGAAAAACTGTTTTTT.

V and J are TRBV6-5 and TRBJ1-2, with D possibly TRBD1 on 6 matching bases. This CDR3 contains 12 residues. The ends were cut back, 6 bases at V and 8 bases at J, with 13 bases in the middle. The germline V gene has CDR1 MNHEY and CDR2 SVGAGI. The CDR3 loop is CASSTGARGYTF. DNA for the CDR3: TGTGCCAGCAGCACGGGGGCGCGCGGCTACACCTTC.

The V call is TRBV6-6, the J call TRBJ1-2, with TRBD1 identical over 8 bases. CDR3 length: 18 residues. J was trimmed by 1 base and V by 6 bases; bases with no gene match: 16. Germline CDR1 and CDR2: MNHNY and SVGAGI (reference sequence). DNA of the CDR3: TGTGCCAGCAGCCGAAAGGGACAGGCCATTCATTTTAACTATGGCTACACCTTC. Its translation: CASSRKGQAIHFNYGYTF.

The gene calls are TRBV19 and TRBJ2-3; TRBD1 might be the D (6 bases). CDR3 size: 16 residues. V dropped 4 bases and J dropped 3 bases, with 17 bases sitting between them. CDR1 LNHDA and CDR2 SQIVND come from the germline V gene (reference sequence). CDR3 nucleotide sequence: TGTGCCAGTAGTACCCGCGACAGGAAGTTTACAGATACGCAGTATTTT. As protein: CASSTRDRKFTDTQYF.

The rearrangement links TRBV11-3 to TRBJ2-1; D unresolved. Per germline, CDR1 SGHNT and CDR2 YENEEA. Trimming pared 5 bases from V and 6 bases from J, leaving 11 bases between. This CDR3 spans 13 amino acids. CDR3 nucleotide sequence: TGTGCCAGCAGCGTATTCCCCAGCAATGAGCAGTTCTTC. This sequence encodes CASSVFPSNEQFF.

J is TRBJ1-1 and V is TRBV2, with a weak D call TRBD1 (5 bases). V lost 2 bases and J 11 bases, leaving 12 bases between the germline ends. Germline V gene lookup returns CDR1 SNHLY and CDR2 FYNNEI. This CDR3 contains 12 residues. CDR3 DNA sequence: TGTGCCAGCAGTGAACAGGGAGAGTTGGCTTTCTTT. It is translated as CASSEQGELAFF.

The chain combines TRBV21-1 with TRBJ1-5. TRBV21-1 is a known pseudogene. This CDR3 is 17 amino acids long. DNA for the CDR3: TGTGCCAGTGGGTGCTCTGGGAGGGGACAGTTCAATCAGCCCCAGCATTTT. Protein product: CASGCSGRGQFNQPQHF.

The rearrangement links TRBV28 to TRBJ2-1; 9 bases are a match to TRBD1. The CDR3 has 15 residues. The J segment lost 8 bases and the V segment lost 10 bases, leaving 15 bases of the junction unmatched. Germline-derived CDR1 and CDR2 are MDHEN and SYDVKM. In nucleotides, the CDR3 is TGTGCCACGAATCCGGGACAGGGTGATATGGATGAGCAGTTCTTC. Its translation: CATNPGQGDMDEQFF.

The chain employs TRBV29-1 and TRBJ2-5; D is unresolved. V was pared by 6 bases and J by 0 bases, with 11 bases between. This CDR3 is 13 amino acids long. The germline V gene has CDR1 SQVTM and CDR2 ANQGSEA. The CDR3 DNA reads as TGCAGCGTGTCAGAAACCAACCAAGAGACCCAGTACTTC. Its translation: CSVSETNQETQYF.

The chain has TRBV7-9 and TRBJ2-3; 9 nucleotides line up with TRBD2. V was clipped by 6 bases and J by 0 bases; unmatched bases: 7. CDR3 length: 16 amino acids. Germline CDR1 and CDR2: SEHNR and FQNEAQ (reference sequence). The CDR3 region has the DNA TGTGCCAGCAGACTCCGCACTAGCGGGAGCACAGATACGCAGTATTTT. As protein: CASRLRTSGSTDTQYF.

The J gene is TRBJ2-7, the V gene TRBV4-2, with 9 bases that match TRBD2. V trimming: 4 bases; J trimming: 4 bases; junction bases outside the gene matches: 5. CDR1 LGHNA and CDR2 YNFKEQ come from the germline V gene. The CDR3 is 14 residues long. This CDR3 reads CASSPTSGHYEQYF. The CDR3 nucleotides are TGTGCCAGCAGCCCGACTAGCGGTCATTACGAGCAGTACTTC.

The chain couples TRBV18 to TRBJ1-1; the D is unclear. Germline V CDR1 and CDR2: KGHSH, LQKENI. The CDR3 extends over 13 amino acids. The V and J ends lost 1 base and 0 bases respectively, with 3 bases between them. This CDR3 is CASSPRLNTEAFF. In DNA form, the CDR3 reads TGTGCCAGCTCACCACGGCTGAACACTGAAGCTTTCTTT. Supplemented by reference TRBV18 and TRBJ1-1, the full variable domain reads NAGVMQNPRHLVRRRGQEARLRCSPMKGHSHVYWYRQLPEEGLKFMVYLQKENIIDESGMPKERFSAEFPKEGPSILRIQQVVRGDSAAYFCASSPRLNTEAFFGQGTRLTVV.

V usage is TRBV6-6 and J usage is TRBJ2-3; TRBD2 matches at 9 bases. This CDR3 contains 14 residues. Germline CDR1 reads MNHNY; CDR2 reads SVGAGI (reference sequence). V lost 2 bases and J lost 6; bases outside the gene matches: 3. For the CDR3, the DNA is TGTGCCAGCAGTTACGGGACTAGCTCCGATACGCAGTATTTT. Translated: CASSYGTSSDTQYF.

This chain connects TRBV19 to TRBJ2-2; the match to TRBD2 covers 9 bases. V lost 2 bases, J lost 4 bases, and 11 bases stayed unmatched. This CDR3 region has 18 residues. From germline, CDR1 is LNHDA and CDR2 SQIVND (reference sequence). CDR3: CASSITRGGAGGTGELFF. The CDR3 DNA sequence: TGTGCCAGTAGTATAACTCGCGGGGGGGCGGGGGGCACCGGGGAGCTGTTTTTT.

This rearrangement joins TRBV11-2 to TRBJ2-7; 7 nucleotides line up with TRBD1. CDR1 is SGHAT and CDR2 is FQNNGV in the germline V gene. The CDR3 runs 14 residues. J gave up 6 bases and V 3 bases, and 8 bases lay outside the gene matches. For the CDR3, the DNA is TGTGCCAGCAGCTTGATCGACAGGGCCCTCGAGCAGTACTTC. Translation gives CASSLIDRALEQYF.

The J gene is TRBJ1-4, the V gene TRBV10-3; weak D call: TRBD1 (6 bases). V lost 4 bases and J lost 5, with 11 bases in between. CDR1 ENHRY and CDR2 SYGVKD come from the germline V gene. The CDR3 has 14 amino acids. The CDR3 bases are TGTGCCATCAGTGTGGGGGCGCCAAATGAAAAACTGTTTTTT. Protein: CAISVGAPNEKLFF.

The V call is TRBV10-3, the J call TRBJ1-1, with D unclear. This CDR3 region has 14 residues. V lost 2 bases and J lost 1, with 8 bases in between. Germline CDR1 and CDR2: ENHRY and SYGVKD. The CDR3 loop is CAISEDGRNTEAFF. CDR3 in DNA: TGTGCCATCAGTGAGGATGGCAGGAACACTGAAGCTTTCTTT.

The rearrangement links TRBV11-1 to TRBJ2-7; 10 bases map to TRBD1. The CDR3 is 16 residues long. Per germline, CDR1 SGHAT and CDR2 FQDESV (reference sequence). J lost 3 bases, V lost 0 bases, and 5 bases had no gene match. The CDR3 is CASSLAGTGVLYEQYF. The CDR3 nucleotides are TGTGCCAGCAGCTTAGCGGGGACAGGGGTCCTCTACGAGCAGTACTTC.

This chain links TRBV4-1 with TRBJ2-7; TRBD2 aligns across 11 bases. Germline CDR1 MGHRA, CDR2 YSYEKL. The CDR3 loop spans 15 amino acids. V shed 3 bases, J shed 1 base, and the junction held 2 bases outside the gene matches. CDR3 sequence reads: CASSHRLAGSYEQYF. The CDR3 bases are TGCGCCAGCAGCCACAGACTAGCGGGATCCTACGAGCAGTACTTC.

The chain carries TRBV5-5 and TRBJ1-1; D remains ambiguous. The germline V gene has CDR1 SGHKS and CDR2 YYEKEE (reference sequence). The germline V and J ends were trimmed by 5 bases and 0 bases, with 8 bases remaining between them. The CDR3 has 13 amino acids. The CDR3 region is CASRSEMNTEAFF. DNA for the CDR3: TGTGCCAGCAGGTCTGAGATGAACACTGAAGCTTTCTTT.

The V and J genes are TRBV7-9 and TRBJ1-2, with D unclear. CDR1 is SEHNR, CDR2 FQNEAQ, per germline (reference sequence). Trimming took off 5 bases at V and 3 bases at J, with 16 bases between the two ends. The CDR3 has 15 amino acids. CDR3 loop: CASSPRWRADYGYTF. The CDR3 bases are TGTGCCAGCAGCCCCCGGTGGAGGGCGGACTATGGCTACACCTTC.

The CDR3 bases are TGTGCCACCAGCAGGCACCGGGACAGGGACAATGAGCAGTTCTTC. It codes for CATSRHRDRDNEQFF. This rearrangement joins TRBV15 to TRBJ2-1; TRBD1 matches 9 bases. Germline CDR1 is LNHNV and CDR2 is YYDKDF (reference sequence). Trimming removed 3 bases from V and 5 bases from J; junction bases left unmatched: 5. This CDR3 comprises 15 residues.